Included here is one T cell receptor (beta chain) sequence, with context. The protocol was immunoSEQ multiplex PCR, while the TCRdb copy is restricted to in-frame clones and leaves out a portion. Here the sample spans 8,000 to 10,000 clones, about nine tenths being singletons. These data originate in a study of OX40 agonist ivuxolimab in advanced cancers. Study-level information: Dose-escalation subjects each had hepatocellular carcinoma, melanoma, renal cell or head and neck cancer. Under the entry rules, prior anti-PD-1, anti-PD-L1 or anti-CTLA-4 therapy was allowed, and 40% had some.

V gave up 5 bases and J gave up 2 bases; unmatched junction bases: 4. CDR1 and CDR2 (germline): SGHTA, FQGNSA. This CDR3 region has 14 residues. This sequence joins TRBV7-2 and TRBJ1-2; 8 nucleotides agree with TRBD1. Sample: CD4+ or CD8+ T cells sorted from blood, taken in a trial of the OX40 agonist ivuxolimab. This TCR was sampled from an adult with an advanced solid tumor such as melanoma, head and neck, liver or kidney cancer. CDR3 in amino acids: CASSPQGANYGYTF. The CDR3 bases are TGTGCCAGCAGCCCCCAGGGGGCGAACTATGGCTACACCTTC. Full variable domain (remainder filled in from reference TRBV7-2 and TRBJ1-2): GAGVSQSPSNKVTEKGKDVELRCDPISGHTALYWYRQSLGQGLEFLIYFQGNSAPDKSGLPSDRFSAERTGGSVSTLTIQRTQQEDSAVYLCASSPQGANYGYTFGSGTRLTVV.